This note documents a single T cell receptor beta chain sequence. Its antigen is currently unknown. V dropped 2 bases and J dropped 8; count of bases not matched to a gene: 11. The CDR3 loop spans 18 amino acids. CDR1 is SGDLS and CDR2 is YYNGEE in the germline V gene. This sample was included in a study of T cell responses to AZD1222 COVID-19 vaccine. General observations from the study: White British donors predominated, females outnumbered males, and clonal diversity was possibly underestimated.

Some clones are missing from TCRdb's copy, which holds only in-frame ones; the method was immunoSEQ multiplex PCR. The table has approximately 93,000 clones, roughly 87% seen once; the top ten hold 5.3%. The sequence was collected from an adult who received the AZD1222 COVID-19 vaccine. The sequenced sample was peripheral blood, obtained 28 days after the second AZD1222 dose. The genes are TRBV9 and TRBJ2-1, with TRBD2 matching 15 bases. The DNA of the CDR3 is TGTGCCAGCAGCGTCAGAGAAAGGACTAGCGGGGGGGCATATGAGCAGTTCTTC. Translated: CASSVRERTSGGAYEQFF.